This is a list of T cell receptor beta chains from one sample in a study of blood T cell repertoires in COVID-19. Repertoires were generated with immunoSEQ multiplex PCR, while TCRdb's copy carries only in-frame clones and drops some. The table has 150,000 to 200,000 clones, approximately 87% seen once; the top ten hold 3.7%. The sample was peripheral blood. These receptors originate from a man younger than 30 with active or convalescent COVID-19. Each CDR3 is given with its conserved first and last residue. The D gene is left open where the match is weak. The size entry is marked missing in some rows and otherwise reads once, few, many or a size class.

J gene | D gene | clone size | V gene | CDR3 protein | CDR3 DNA
TRBJ1-5 | TRBD1 | . | TRBV30 | CAWGQGGYNQPQHF | TGTGCCTGGGGACAGGGGGGCTACAATCAGCCCCAGCATTTT
TRBJ1-2 | . | . | TRBV6-5 | CASSSSAKANYGYTF | TGTGCCAGCAGTTCCTCAGCGAAAGCTAACTATGGCTACACCTTC
TRBJ2-1 | TRBD1 | . | TRBV6-5 | CASSVDRGLNNEQFF | TGTGCCAGCAGCGTCGACAGGGGGCTAAACAATGAGCAGTTCTTC
TRBJ1-1 | . | once | TRBV30 | CAWSRRVGGTEAFF | TGTGCCTGGAGTCGCAGGGTGGGGGGCACTGAAGCTTTCTTT
TRBJ2-3 | . | . | TRBV9 | CASSVGGSGIDTQYF | TGTGCCAGCAGCGTGGGAGGCTCCGGCATAGATACGCAGTATTTT
TRBJ2-5 | . | . | TRBV3-1/TRBV3-2 | CASSQGTGRETQYF | TGTGCCAGCAGCCAAGGGACGGGAAGAGAGACCCAGTACTTC
TRBJ2-1 | TRBD2 | . | TRBV4-2 | CATGEREGRYNEQFF | TGTGCCACAGGGGAGCGGGAGGGCCGCTACAATGAGCAGTTCTTC
TRBJ2-1 | . | . | TRBV15 | CATSREPKGVGYNEQFF | TGTGCCACCAGCAGAGAACCGAAGGGAGTTGGCTACAATGAGCAGTTCTTC
TRBJ1-6 | . | once | TRBV7-2 | CASSSPLGVPLHF | TGTGCCAGCAGCTCCCCCTTAGGGGTACCCCTCCACTTT
TRBJ1-2 | TRBD1 | . | TRBV5-6 | CASSSTGGADGYTF | TGTGCCAGCAGCTCGACAGGGGGCGCGGATGGCTACACCTTC